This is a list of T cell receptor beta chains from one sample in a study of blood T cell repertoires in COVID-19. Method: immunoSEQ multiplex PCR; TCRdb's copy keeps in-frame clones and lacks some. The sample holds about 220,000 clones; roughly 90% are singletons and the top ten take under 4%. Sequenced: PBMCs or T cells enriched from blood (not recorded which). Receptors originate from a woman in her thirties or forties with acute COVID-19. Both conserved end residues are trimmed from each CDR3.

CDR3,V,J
ATARYFNQPQH,TRBV19,TRBJ1-5
ASSYSFGDRGLSNYGYT,TRBV14,TRBJ1-2
ASSSGQEYGYT,TRBV7-3,TRBJ1-2
ASSGTGTGPYGYT,TRBV9,TRBJ1-2
ASSQDRVNQPQH,TRBV6-5,TRBJ1-5
ASSSDSGYT,TRBV6-5,TRBJ1-2
ASSIDHGPEAF,TRBV19,TRBJ1-1
AWSAPEYGYT,TRBV30,TRBJ1-2
ASSQTSYEQY,TRBV7-9,TRBJ2-7
ASRGGTEAF,TRBV3-1/TRBV3-2,TRBJ1-1
ASSPGPSSGNTIY,TRBV18,TRBJ1-3
ASSLVPGVETQY,TRBV7-2,TRBJ2-5
ASSRGQGRFEQF,TRBV6-5,TRBJ2-1
ASSPLDTQY,TRBV7-2,TRBJ2-3
SASGGGEQF,TRBV20-1,TRBJ2-1
ASSRTSPEQF,TRBV12-3/TRBV12-4,TRBJ2-1
ASTMGGAVGYT,TRBV12-3/TRBV12-4,TRBJ1-2
SVTTNTGNSYNEQF,TRBV29-1,TRBJ2-1
ASSSTGPPNEKLF,TRBV5-1,TRBJ1-4
AWGRLDHTEAF,TRBV30,TRBJ1-1
ASSPSDRDDQPQH,TRBV5-6,TRBJ1-5
ASSRPGLAGGIEQF,TRBV4-2,TRBJ2-1
ASTPHGTGGRDEQF,TRBV19,TRBJ2-1
ASSYGFGMNTEAF,TRBV6-5,TRBJ1-1
SARTEIADTQY,TRBV29-1,TRBJ2-3
ASSLYTGGTNEKLF,TRBV7-9,TRBJ1-4
SVERGLNTEAF,TRBV29-1,TRBJ1-1
ASSVGDRGPRNTIY,TRBV9,TRBJ1-3
ASSAPRSTEAF,TRBV19,TRBJ1-1
ASSPGQGARNEQF,TRBV7-3,TRBJ2-1
ARTSGQGFHEQY,TRBV19,TRBJ2-7
ASSQGNTRVGAF,TRBV3-1/TRBV3-2,TRBJ1-1